The present TCR beta chain was sequenced within a study of shared clonotypes between healthy human individuals. Study-wide results and caveats: Rarefaction curves obtained for sorted subsets showed sequencing incomplete despite large depth. Blood was the only sampled material, and tissue repertoires likely differ. Estimated richness values were generally larger in naive subsets than in memory subsets.

Regarding this clone: As yet, its antigen is unknown.

Clones were sequenced by immunoSEQ multiplex PCR, and TCRdb holds only the in-frame ones, with some missing. The repertoire holds 2 million to 2.5 million clones, with more than 85% as singletons. The CDR3 totals 15 residues. Germline V gene lookup returns CDR1 MDHEN and CDR2 SYDVKM. The ends were cut back, 0 bases at V and 3 bases at J, with 12 bases in the middle. The chain has TRBV28 and TRBJ2-7; D not certain. Sequenced input: naive CD4+ T cells from PBMCs. Subset indicated: CD45RA+ positively selected. The TCR sequence derives from a man between 18 and 29 years old in good health. Some clones in this sample may be carry-over from other donors' samples. The CDR3 protein is CASSLWVWVGYEQYF. The CDR3 bases are TGTGCCAGCAGTTTATGGGTATGGGTGGGCTACGAGCAGTACTTC.